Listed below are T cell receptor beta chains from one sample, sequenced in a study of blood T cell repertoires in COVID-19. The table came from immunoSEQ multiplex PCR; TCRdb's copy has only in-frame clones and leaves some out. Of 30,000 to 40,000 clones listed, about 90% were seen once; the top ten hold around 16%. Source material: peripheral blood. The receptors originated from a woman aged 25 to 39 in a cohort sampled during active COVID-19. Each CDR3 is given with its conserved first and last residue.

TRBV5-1 CASSLGGPNEKLFF
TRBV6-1 CASSERTPFKGQYF
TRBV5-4 CASSLGLAGGETQYF
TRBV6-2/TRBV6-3 CASSYGTGDYEQYF
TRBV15 CATTLGAGNSNQPQHF
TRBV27 CASSFASSSSYEQYF
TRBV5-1 CASSFSGSSYNEQFF
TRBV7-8 CASSLLGTSGSYTQYF
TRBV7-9 CASSPPRGSYEQYF
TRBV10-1 CASNRDYGDEQFF
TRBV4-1 CASSRDSDTGELFF
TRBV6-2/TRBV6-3 CASSRDSFSGNTIYF
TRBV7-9 CASSLFIAGIPYEQYF
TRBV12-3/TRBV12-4 CASSLGTTYEQYF
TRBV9 CASSVGIDPPGETQYF
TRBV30 CAWAAGGLVYGYTF
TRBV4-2 CASSQEGTSGLSQYF
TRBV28 CASSPTGADDYGYTF
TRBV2 CASNPGGYKSGELFF
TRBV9 CASSQGQGYGYTF
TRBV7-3 CASSLNGRGTGANVLTF
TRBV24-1 CATSGPPGEAGNTEAFF
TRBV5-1 CASSLGSSGRPHEQFF
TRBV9 CASSVAAGMNTEAFF
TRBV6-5 CASRPGHLYEQYF
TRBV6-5 CASSPGTGFLKLFF
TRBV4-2 CASSQDRGTPLHF
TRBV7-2 CASSRDRYTEAFF
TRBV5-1 CASSRRLAPFNTGELFF
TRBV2 CASKEFNEKLFF
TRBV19 CATNRGGTEAFF
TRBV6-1 CASSGASGRPLRTDTQYF
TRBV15 CATQTGNQPQHF
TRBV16 CASSQHPSSLVTGELFF
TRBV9 CASSVGLAITDTQYF
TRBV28 CASLSPSGRKLFF
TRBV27 CASSSVEKLFF
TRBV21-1 CASTKVAVYQETQYF
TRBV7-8 CASSRLGWREMTDTQYF
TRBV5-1 CASSLGGANTEAFF
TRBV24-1 CATSDFPRQPGDEQFF
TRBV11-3 CASSFYRLQEQYF
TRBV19 CASSTPGQGARYGYTF
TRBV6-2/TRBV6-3 CASSRPTRAPQGNEQFF
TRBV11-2 CASSPRDRVHEKLFF
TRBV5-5 CASSLYRGGQETQYF
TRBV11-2 CASSFSPTRNTEAFF
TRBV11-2 CASSSGTVKETQYF
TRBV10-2 CASRDRGRTEAFF
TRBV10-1 CASRHSGDQETQYF
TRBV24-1 CATSVRPDYGYTF
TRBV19 CASRDMGRLAGTDTQYF
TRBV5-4 CASSWGGRELFF